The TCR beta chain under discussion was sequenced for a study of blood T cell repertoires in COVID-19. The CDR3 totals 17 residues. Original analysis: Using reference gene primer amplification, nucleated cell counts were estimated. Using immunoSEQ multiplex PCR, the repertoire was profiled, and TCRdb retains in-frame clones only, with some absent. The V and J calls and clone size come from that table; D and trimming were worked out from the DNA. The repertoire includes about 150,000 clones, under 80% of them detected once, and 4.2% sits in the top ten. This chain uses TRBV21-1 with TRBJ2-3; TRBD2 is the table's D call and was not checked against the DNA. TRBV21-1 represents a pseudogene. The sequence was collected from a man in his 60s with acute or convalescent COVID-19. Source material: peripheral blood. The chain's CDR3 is CASSNQASGMSTDTQYF. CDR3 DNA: TGTGCCAGCAGCAATCAGGCTAGCGGGATGAGCACAGATACGCAGTATTTT.